The 11 T cell receptor beta chains below all came from one sample that was sequenced in a study of beta chain features in type 1 diabetes. The whole isolated RNA underwent reverse transcription, so sequencing captured expressed TCRB transcripts. The repertoire was sequenced with immunoSEQ multiplex PCR; TCRdb's copy has only in-frame clones and lacks some. The data show 680,000 or so clones, roughly a sixth seen once. Sequencing was performed on naive CD4+ T cells from blood. The source of these receptors is a man aged 18 to 30 in good health.

This clone was picked up a small number of times. The rearrangement joins TRBV6-5 to TRBJ1-4; 7 nucleotides line up with TRBD1. CDR1 is MNHEY, CDR2 SVGAGI, per germline. CDR3 size: 15 residues. Losses at the gene ends were 6 bases for V and 7 bases for J; bases not matched to a gene: 11. The CDR3 DNA reads TGTGCCAGCAGAACGGGGGCCAGGGGGAGTGAAAAACTGTTTTTT. It specifies CASRTGARGSEKLFF.

The rearrangement uses TRBV5-4 and TRBJ2-3, with D possibly being TRBD1 (6 bases). The CDR3 extends over 16 amino acids. Trimming stripped 6 bases from V and 4 bases from J, with 21 bases between. Germline CDR1 is SGHNT and CDR2 is YYREEE (reference sequence). The CDR3: CASTLGGGASADTQYF. The DNA for the CDR3 is TGTGCCAGCACCCTGGGTGGGGGCGCGAGTGCAGATACGCAGTATTTT.

This clone showed up many times. The identical CDR3 is also encoded by other nucleotide sequences in the sample. This chain joins TRBV2 and TRBJ1-5; D call uncertain. Germline CDR1 SNHLY, CDR2 FYNNEI. Between the trimmed V and J ends, which lost 6 bases and 4 bases, there was a span of 4 bases. The CDR3 sequence is 11 residues long. CDR3 protein: CASSANQPQHF. Written as DNA, the CDR3 is TGTGCCAGCAGCGCGAATCAGCCCCAGCATTTT.

A remark on this clone: Other nucleotide sequences in the sample specify the same CDR3. The rearrangement links TRBV7-6 to TRBJ1-5; D is ambiguous. The V end was cut by 0 bases, the J end by 4 bases, with 7 bases between. This CDR3 contains 14 residues. CDR1 and CDR2 from the germline V gene are SGHVS and FNYEAQ. The CDR3 spells CASSLAAGNQPQHF. The CDR3 DNA sequence: TGTGCCAGCAGCTTAGCGGCCGGGAATCAGCCCCAGCATTTT. Drawing the rest from reference TRBV7-6 and TRBJ1-5, the complete variable domain is GAGVSQSPRYKVTKRGQDVALRCDPISGHVSLYWYRQALGQGPEFLTYFNYEAQQDKSGLPNDRFSAERPEGSISTLTIQRTEQRDSAMYRCASSLAAGNQPQHFGDGTRLSIL.

This clone came up a few times. The chain carries TRBV4-3 and TRBJ1-2, with D perhaps TRBD1 (6 bases). This CDR3 region has 14 residues. Germline V gene sequence: CDR1 LGHNA, CDR2 YSLEER. V lost 0 bases and J lost 5, with 10 bases in between. The chain's CDR3 is CASSQEQGKYGYTF. CDR3 nucleotide sequence: TGCGCCAGCAGCCAAGAACAGGGAAAATATGGCTACACCTTC.

This clone was detected only a few times. The V call is TRBV6-6, the J call TRBJ1-4; D gene uncertain. The CDR3 sequence is 12 residues long. The ends were cut back, 7 bases at V and 8 bases at J, with 11 bases in the middle. In germline, CDR1 is MNHNY, CDR2 SVGAGI (reference sequence). CDR3 loop: CASTRGFEKLFF. CDR3 DNA sequence: TGTGCCAGCACTCGAGGCTTCGAAAAACTGTTTTTT.

This clone has a handful of counts. The V and J genes are TRBV19 and TRBJ2-1, with 9 bases identical to TRBD2. CDR3 length: 15 residues. Germline CDR1 and CDR2: LNHDA and SQIVND (reference sequence). Trimming took 4 bases from V and 4 from J; bases not matched to a gene: 5. CDR3 nucleotides: TGTGCCAGTAGTAGAGCGGGGGGCGATTACAATGAGCAGTTCTTC. Its protein product is CASSRAGGDYNEQFF.

The CDR3 nucleotides read TGCAGTGCTACCTCCACTAGGGGGTACTTC. Protein sequence: CSATSTRGYF. The chain is built from TRBV20-1 and TRBJ2-7, with D possibly being TRBD1 or TRBD2 (5 bases each). CDR1 is DFQATT and CDR2 is SNEGSKA in the germline V gene (reference sequence). V was pared by 4 bases and J by 12 bases, with 13 bases between. This CDR3 comprises 10 residues.

The CDR3 coding sequence is TGTGCCAGCAGCCCGGGACTAGCGGGAGGGGCAGATACGCAGTATTTT. Amino acids: CASSPGLAGGADTQYF. V and J are TRBV14 and TRBJ2-3; TRBD2 matches at 16 bases. The CDR3 extends over 16 amino acids. Trimming at V came to 4 bases and at J to 4 bases, leaving 2 bases not matched to a gene. From germline, CDR1 is SGHDN and CDR2 FVKESK.

The sample holds a few counts of this clone. The rearrangement links TRBV10-3 to TRBJ2-3; 7 bases line up with TRBD2. With 8 bases clipped from V and 3 bases from J, the junction kept 5 bases outside the gene matches. The germline CDR1 and CDR2 sequences are ENHRY and SYGVKD. The CDR3 is 13 amino acids. The CDR3 DNA sequence: TGTGCCATCGGGGTCGGGGGGACAGATACGCAGTATTTT. Its translation is CAIGVGGTDTQYF.

This clone has only a few counts. This rearrangement joins TRBV20-1 to TRBJ2-3; D is uncertain. Germline V gene lookup returns CDR1 DFQATT and CDR2 SNEGSKA (reference sequence). V was trimmed by 3 bases and J by 5 bases, leaving 3 bases between them. This CDR3 has 10 amino acids. CDR3: CSASGDTQYF. CDR3 DNA: TGCAGTGCTAGTGGAGATACGCAGTATTTT.